This T cell receptor beta chain emerged from a study of blood T cells in healthy people across ages. As for the study in general: The capture of about one barcoded beta molecule per two T cells was achieved by template switching.

Study outcomes and limitations: A roughly linear fall in TCR beta diversity per million T cells was seen with increasing age. It was the long-lived donors that had more naive CD4+ cells and higher diversity than aged donors.

Germline V gene lookup returns CDR1 MNHEY and CDR2 SVGAGI. This CDR3 region has 14 residues. Trimming removed 6 bases at V and 9 bases at J, with 15 bases between. It was with a sample-barcoded 5' primer and a J-beta primer mix that a second PCR of roughly 7 to 12 cycles was run. Each CDR3 protein gets one entry after TCRdb re-called the 5' RACE reads with MiXCR. The data hold 1.5 million to 2 million distinct CDR3 sequences, with 25% to 30% observed a single time. This clonotype came up many times. Its target is unknown. This receptor was taken from a woman younger than 45 in good health. Material: blood. The V gene is TRBV6-5, the J gene TRBJ1-6; D gene uncertain. CDR3 in DNA: TGTGCCAGCAGCCGCTCGGGGAGACTTTCACCCCTCCACTTT. This translates into CASSRSGRLSPLHF.